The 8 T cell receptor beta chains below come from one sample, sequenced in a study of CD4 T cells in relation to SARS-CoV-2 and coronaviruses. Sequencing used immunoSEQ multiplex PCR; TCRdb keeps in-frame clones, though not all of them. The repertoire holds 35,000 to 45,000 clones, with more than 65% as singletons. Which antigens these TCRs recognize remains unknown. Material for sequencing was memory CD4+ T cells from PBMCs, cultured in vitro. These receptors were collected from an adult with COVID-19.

CDR3 sequence (DNA): TGTGCCAGCGCTCCATCTGTTGTATACGGTGGCTACACCTTC. It is translated as CASAPSVVYGGYTF. The J gene is TRBJ1-2, the V gene TRBV27; D gene unclear. Trimming cost V 8 bases and J 7 bases, with 20 bases left between them. This CDR3 has 14 amino acids. The germline CDR1 and CDR2 sequences are MNHEY and SMNVEV (reference sequence).

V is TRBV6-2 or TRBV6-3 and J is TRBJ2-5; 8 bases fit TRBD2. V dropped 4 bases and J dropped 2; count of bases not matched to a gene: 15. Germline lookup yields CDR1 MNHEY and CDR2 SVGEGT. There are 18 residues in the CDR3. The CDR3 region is CASSFHTRLASNQETQYF. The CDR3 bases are TGTGCCAGCAGTTTCCACACCCGACTAGCGTCGAATCAAGAGACCCAGTACTTC.

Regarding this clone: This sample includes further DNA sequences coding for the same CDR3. Here the CDR3 reads CASSQGGLGTDTQYF. The CDR3 DNA reads as TGTGCCAGCAGCCAAGGGGGTTTGGGGACAGATACGCAGTATTTT. V gene TRBV4-2 combines with J gene TRBJ2-3, with D unclear. V was cut by 1 base and J by 3 bases, with 11 bases left in between. Germline assignment: CDR1 LGHNA and CDR2 YNFKEQ. This CDR3 has 15 residues.

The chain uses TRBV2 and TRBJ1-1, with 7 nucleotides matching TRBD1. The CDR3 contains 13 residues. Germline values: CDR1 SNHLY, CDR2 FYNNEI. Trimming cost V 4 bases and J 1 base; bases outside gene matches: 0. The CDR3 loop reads CASSGQGNTEAFF. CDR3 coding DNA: TGTGCCAGCAGTGGACAGGGGAACACTGAAGCTTTCTTT.

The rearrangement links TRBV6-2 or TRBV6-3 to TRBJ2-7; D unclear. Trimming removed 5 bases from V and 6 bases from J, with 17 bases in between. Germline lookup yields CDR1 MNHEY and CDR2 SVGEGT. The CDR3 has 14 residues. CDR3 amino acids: CASSSSQLFGEQYF. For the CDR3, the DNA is TGTGCCAGCAGTAGTAGCCAACTATTCGGCGAGCAGTACTTC.

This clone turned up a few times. The CDR3 loop reads CATSRDRVSTDTQYF. The CDR3 DNA is TGTGCCACCAGCAGGGACAGGGTCAGCACAGATACGCAGTATTTT. The V and J genes are TRBV15 and TRBJ2-3; 8 nucleotides line up with TRBD1. Germline values: CDR1 LNHNV, CDR2 YYDKDF (reference sequence). After removal of 3 bases from V and 0 bases from J, the junction contained 2 bases not matched to a gene. The CDR3 consists of 15 residues. The full variable domain, completed using reference TRBV15 and TRBJ2-3, is DAMVIQNPRYQVTQFGKPVTLSCSQTLNHNVMYWYQQKSSQAPKLLFHYYDKDFNNEADTPDNFQSRRPNTSFCFLDIRSPGLGDTAMYLCATSRDRVSTDTQYFGPGTRLTVL.

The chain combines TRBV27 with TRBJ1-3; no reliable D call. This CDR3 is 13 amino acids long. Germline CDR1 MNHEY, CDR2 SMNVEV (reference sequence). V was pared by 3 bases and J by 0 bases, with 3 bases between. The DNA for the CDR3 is TGTGCCAGCAGTTTGCGCTCTGGAAACACCATATATTTT. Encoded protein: CASSLRSGNTIYF.

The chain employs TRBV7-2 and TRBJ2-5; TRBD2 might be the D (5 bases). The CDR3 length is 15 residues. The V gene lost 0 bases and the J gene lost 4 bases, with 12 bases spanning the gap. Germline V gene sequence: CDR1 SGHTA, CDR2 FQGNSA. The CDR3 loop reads CASSLAGVIRETQYF. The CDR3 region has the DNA TGTGCCAGCAGCTTAGCGGGAGTGATTCGAGAGACCCAGTACTTC.